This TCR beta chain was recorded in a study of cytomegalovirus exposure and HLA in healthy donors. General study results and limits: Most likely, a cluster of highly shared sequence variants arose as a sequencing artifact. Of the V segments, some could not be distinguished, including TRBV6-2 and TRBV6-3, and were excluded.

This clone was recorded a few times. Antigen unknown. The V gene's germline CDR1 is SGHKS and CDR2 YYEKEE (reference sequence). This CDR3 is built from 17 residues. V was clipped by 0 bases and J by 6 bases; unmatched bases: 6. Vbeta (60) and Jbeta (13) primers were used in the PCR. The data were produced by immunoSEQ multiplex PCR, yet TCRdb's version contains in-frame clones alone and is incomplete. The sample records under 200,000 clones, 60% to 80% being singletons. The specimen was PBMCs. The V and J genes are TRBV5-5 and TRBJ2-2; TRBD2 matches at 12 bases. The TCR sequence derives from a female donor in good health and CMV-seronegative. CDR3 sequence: CASSLVLAGGLAGELFF. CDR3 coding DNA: TGTGCCAGCAGCTTGGTGCTAGCGGGAGGGTTGGCCGGGGAGCTGTTTTTT.